Each of the 18 T cell receptor beta chains below was sequenced from the same sample in a study of response to subunit inactivated influenza vaccine. Using its own MiXCR run on the RT-PCR reads, TCRdb lists one record per CDR3 protein. The sample has about 160,000 distinct CDR3 sequences, about a tenth seen once. This specimen was non-naive T cells sorted from PBMCs, taken roughly 45 days after vaccination. These receptors were obtained from a man aged 50 to 60 who received an inactivated influenza vaccine.

The genes are TRBV19 and TRBJ1-6; no clear D. CDR1 is LNHDA and CDR2 is SQIVND in the germline V gene (reference sequence). Trimming stripped 2 bases from V and 9 bases from J, with 8 bases between. The CDR3 spans 13 residues. The CDR3, as DNA: TGTGCCAGTAGTATACAGGTCGGTTCACCCCTCCACTTT. Translation: CASSIQVGSPLHF.

This clonotype showed up many times. The chain employs TRBV10-3 and TRBJ2-5, with D perhaps TRBD2 (5 bases). CDR1 ENHRY and CDR2 SYGVKD come from the germline V gene. The V gene lost 2 bases and the J gene lost 0 bases, with 10 bases spanning the gap. The CDR3 has 15 amino acids. The CDR3 loop reads CAISEALLDQETQYF. The DNA of the CDR3 is TGTGCCATCAGTGAGGCACTACTAGACCAAGAGACCCAGTACTTC.

This clonotype has only a few counts. The J gene is TRBJ1-1, the V gene TRBV27; a possible D gene is TRBD1 (5 bases). Trimming left V 2 bases short and J 2 bases short, with 21 bases between. CDR1 and CDR2 from the germline V gene are MNHEY and SMNVEV (reference sequence). The CDR3 consists of 18 residues. The chain's CDR3 is CASSLISQGLIINTEAFF. The CDR3 DNA reads as TGTGCCAGCAGTTTAATATCGCAGGGCCTAATCATTAACACTGAAGCTTTCTTT.

This clonotype came up many times. J is TRBJ2-3 and V is TRBV7-8; 8 nucleotides agree with TRBD1. Germline V CDR1 and CDR2: SGHVS, FQNEAQ. The CDR3 runs 15 residues. The V and J ends lost 3 bases and 2 bases, in that order; junction bases with no gene match: 4. The CDR3 protein is CASSLGQVLTDTQYF. In DNA form, the CDR3 reads TGTGCCAGCAGCTTGGGACAGGTACTCACAGATACGCAGTATTTT.

With regard to this clonotype: This may arise from a read error, as a much more abundant clone is one base away. CDR3 region: CGSSVSGKGTDTQYF. The CDR3, as DNA: TGCGGCAGCAGCGTGAGCGGGAAGGGCACAGATACGCAGTATTTT. This chain connects TRBV5-1 to TRBJ2-3; TRBD2 aligns across 7 bases. The CDR3 sequence is 15 residues long. Germline V gene sequence: CDR1 SGHRS, CDR2 YFSETQ.

This clonotype showed up many times. This rearrangement joins TRBV7-3 to TRBJ1-1; D might be TRBD1 (6 bases). Trimming pared 3 bases from V and 6 bases from J, leaving 11 bases between. The CDR3 spans 13 residues. Germline CDR1 SGHTA, CDR2 FQGTGA. In DNA form, the CDR3 reads TGTGCCAGCAGCTTCTCAGGGGCAGCTGAAGCTTTCTTT. It is translated as CASSFSGAAEAFF.

The CDR3 nucleotides are TGCGCCAGCAGCGGCGTTAGAGACACTGAAGCTTTCTTT. It translates to CASSGVRDTEAFF. The chain recombines TRBV5-1 with TRBJ1-1; D unclear. This CDR3 comprises 13 residues. V lost 4 bases and J lost 3, with 10 bases in between. From germline, CDR1 is SGHRS and CDR2 YFSETQ.

The chain carries TRBV27 and TRBJ2-7, with TRBD1 matching 9 bases. The germline CDR1 and CDR2 sequences are MNHEY and SMNVEV (reference sequence). Trimming at V came to 1 base and at J to 3 bases, leaving 7 bases not matched to a gene. The CDR3 covers 16 residues. CDR3 in amino acids: CASSLYGTGSFYEQYF. The CDR3, as DNA: TGTGCCAGCAGTTTATACGGGACAGGGTCCTTCTACGAGCAGTACTTC.

This clonotype turned up a few times. The chain's CDR3 is CASSGTRDRGNTEAFF. The DNA of the CDR3 is TGTGCCAGCAGTGGGACTCGGGACCGCGGTAACACTGAAGCTTTCTTT. V and J are TRBV6-2 or TRBV6-3 and TRBJ1-1; a possible D gene is TRBD1 (5 bases). This CDR3 region has 16 residues. The germline V gene has CDR1 MNHEY and CDR2 SVGEGT. With 5 bases removed from V and 2 bases from J, the gap between germline ends came to 18 bases.

This clonotype occurred a few times. V and J are TRBV27 and TRBJ2-7; TRBD1 agrees at 10 bases. Losses at the gene ends were 6 bases for V and 0 bases for J; bases not matched to a gene: 2. The germline V gene has CDR1 MNHEY and CDR2 SMNVEV (reference sequence). This CDR3 comprises 14 residues. CDR3 amino acids: CASRDRGFSYEQYF. CDR3 sequence (DNA): TGTGCCAGCAGGGACAGGGGGTTCTCCTACGAGCAGTACTTC.

This clonotype was detected only a few times. At one boundary the junction diverges from the germline segment, which might be a read error. The chain uses TRBV2 and TRBJ2-1; D is ambiguous. Germline V CDR1 and CDR2: SNHLY, FYNNEI. This CDR3 contains 12 residues. The CDR3 DNA follows: TGTGCCAGCAGTGAAGGAGGATCTTCCCGACTCTTC. Its translation: CASSEGGSSRLF. Supplemented by reference TRBV2 and TRBJ2-1, the full variable domain reads EPEVTQTPSHQVTQMGQEVILRCVPISNHLYFYWYRQILGQKVEFLVSFYNNEISEKSEIFDDQFSVERPDGSNFTLKIRSTKLEDSAMYFCASSEGGSSRLFGPGTRLTVL.

This chain joins TRBV28 and TRBJ2-1; unclear D gene. V lost 4 bases and J lost 8, with 18 bases in between. In germline, CDR1 is MDHEN, CDR2 SYDVKM. The length of the CDR3 is 15 residues. This chain's CDR3 is CASSSDATDIDEQFF. CDR3 nucleotide sequence: TGTGCCAGCAGTTCCGACGCTACCGACATAGATGAGCAGTTCTTC. The full variable domain, in which reference TRBV28 and TRBJ2-1 provide the parts outside the CDR3, is DVKVTQSSRYLVKRTGEKVFLECVQDMDHENMFWYRQDPGLGLRLIYFSYDVKMKEKGDIPEGYSVSREKKERFSLILESASTNQTSMYLCASSSDATDIDEQFFGPGTRLTVL.

This clonotype showed up many times. The rearrangement joins TRBV7-9 to TRBJ2-5; D uncertain. This CDR3 is built from 13 residues. Germline V lookup: CDR1 SEHNR, CDR2 FQNEAQ (reference sequence). The germline V and J ends were trimmed by 3 bases and 4 bases, with 9 bases remaining between them. For the CDR3, the DNA is TGTGCCAGCAGCTTTTTAAATAGAGAGACCCAGTACTTC. This sequence encodes CASSFLNRETQYF.

The chain is built from TRBV3-1 and TRBJ2-7, with 13 nucleotides matching TRBD2. Trimming at V came to 4 bases and at J to 2 bases, leaving 2 bases not matched to a gene. This CDR3 has 15 amino acids. Germline V CDR1 and CDR2: LGHDT, YNNKEL (reference sequence). CDR3 coding DNA: TGTGCCAGCAGCCCCGGACTAGCGGGAGCCTACGAGCAGTACTTC. As protein: CASSPGLAGAYEQYF.

This clonotype has a count of ten or more. This rearrangement joins TRBV20-1 to TRBJ2-2; D tentatively reads TRBD1 or TRBD2 (6 bases each). CDR3 length equals 14 residues. V lost 2 bases and J lost 4, with 11 bases in between. The germline V gene encodes CDR1 DFQATT and CDR2 SNEGSKA (reference sequence). This chain's CDR3 is CSARTGGGTGELFF. DNA of the CDR3: TGCAGTGCTAGAACCGGAGGGGGCACCGGGGAGCTGTTTTTT.

V usage is TRBV5-1 and J usage is TRBJ2-3; TRBD1 might be the D (6 bases). This CDR3 comprises 13 residues. Germline assignment: CDR1 SGHRS and CDR2 YFSETQ. The V end lost 2 bases, the J end lost 6 bases, and 10 bases lay between the germline ends. CDR3 residues: CASSLFRGDTQYF. In DNA, the CDR3 is TGCGCCAGCAGCTTATTCAGGGGTGATACGCAGTATTTT.

This clonotype was seen ten or more times. V usage is TRBV10-3 and J usage is TRBJ1-5; unclear D gene. V was trimmed by 0 bases and J by 2 bases, leaving 2 bases between them. Germline CDR1 is ENHRY and CDR2 is SYGVKD. This CDR3 spans 13 amino acids. The CDR3 loop reads CAISESGNQPQHF. In DNA form, the CDR3 reads TGTGCCATCAGTGAGTCTGGCAATCAGCCCCAGCATTTT.

The sample holds a few counts of this clonotype. The V gene is TRBV5-1, the J gene TRBJ2-2; D call uncertain. Trimming left V 0 bases short and J 5 bases short, with 8 bases between. Germline CDR1 SGHRS, CDR2 YFSETQ. This CDR3 region has 14 residues. The CDR3 coding sequence is TGCGCCAGCAGCTTGGCCTCGACTACCGGGGAGCTGTTTTTT. Translating it yields CASSLASTTGELFF.